This T cell receptor beta chain was recovered during a study of blood T cell repertoires in COVID-19. Study as a whole: Spain, Italy and the United States supplied samples that represented acute and convalescent COVID-19. PBMCs, B-cell-depleted T cells, or T cells provided the cDNA or gDNA that made up the material.

Germline V gene sequence: CDR1 SNHLY, CDR2 FYNNEI. The CDR3 loop spans 13 amino acids. V dropped 3 bases and J dropped 4 bases, with 10 bases sitting between them. In the study's own analysis: From reference gene primer amplification, estimates of nucleated cell counts were derived. Sequenced by immunoSEQ multiplex PCR; TCRdb stores in-frame clones only, minus some. V, J and clone size are those of that table, while D and trimming were read from the DNA. The table has 150,000 to 180,000 clones, under 85% seen once. This rearrangement joins TRBV2 to TRBJ2-7; D is unclear. The source is a woman older than 75 with acute or convalescent COVID-19. Sequences were obtained from peripheral blood. CDR3 residues: CASSDLPPYEQYF. CDR3 bases: TGTGCCAGCAGTGACCTCCCCCCTTACGAGCAGTACTTC.